This T cell receptor beta chain was sequenced for a study of blood T cell repertoires in COVID-19. Study details: From the United States, Italy and Spain came samples of acute and convalescent COVID-19.

Original processing notes: Scientists estimated how many nucleated cells there were by amplifying reference gene primers. Measured with immunoSEQ multiplex PCR; TCRdb has only the in-frame clones, and not every one. V, J and clone size were drawn from that table, and D and trimming were deduced from the DNA. The table includes about 430,000 clones, more than 75% detected once. The V and J ends lost 5 bases and 4 bases respectively, with 15 bases between them. CDR3 length: 15 amino acids. Germline CDR1 ENHRY, CDR2 SYGVKD. This TCR came from a woman aged 25 to 39 with acute COVID-19. Sequencing was performed on PBMCs or T cells enriched from blood (not recorded which). The gene calls are TRBV10-3 and TRBJ2-1; D is possibly TRBD2 (5 bases). In DNA, the CDR3 is TGTGCCATCAGTTACGGAGGTAGGGCATACAATGAGCAGTTCTTC. The encoded protein is CAISYGGRAYNEQFF.